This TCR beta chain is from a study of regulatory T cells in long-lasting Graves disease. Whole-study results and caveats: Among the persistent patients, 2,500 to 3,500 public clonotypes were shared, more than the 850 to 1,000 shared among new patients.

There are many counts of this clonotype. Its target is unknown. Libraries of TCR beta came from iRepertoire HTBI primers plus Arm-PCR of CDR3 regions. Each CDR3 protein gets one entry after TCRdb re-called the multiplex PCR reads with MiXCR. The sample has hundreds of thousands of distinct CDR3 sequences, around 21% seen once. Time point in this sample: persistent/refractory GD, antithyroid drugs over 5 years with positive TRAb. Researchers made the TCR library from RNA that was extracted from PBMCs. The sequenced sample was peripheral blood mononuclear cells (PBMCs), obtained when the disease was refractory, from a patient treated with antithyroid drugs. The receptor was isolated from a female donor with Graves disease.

The CDR3 loop reads CASSKRDRGLRGNQPQHF. DNA of the CDR3: TGTGCCAGCAGCAAGCGGGACAGGGGGCTGAGGGGCAATCAGCCCCAGCATTTT. The V gene is TRBV6-1, the J gene TRBJ1-5, with 12 bases identical to TRBD1. This CDR3 is 18 amino acids long. Germline lookup yields CDR1 MNHNS and CDR2 SASEGT. V gave up 6 bases and J gave up 2 bases; unmatched junction bases: 11.